Sequencing of this TCR beta chain was carried out in a study of cytomegalovirus exposure and HLA in healthy donors. Points from the study as a whole: The study designated 150 or so TCR beta chains cytomegalovirus-associated.

This CDR3 is 12 amino acids long. Trimming removed 1 base at V and 11 bases at J, with 11 bases between. Germline V gives CDR1 MDHEN, CDR2 SYDVKM. PCR used 60 Vbeta primers and 13 Jbeta primers. Clones were read by immunoSEQ multiplex PCR, and TCRdb kept only the in-frame ones, dropping some. This table holds about 200,000 clones, about 82% found once. Note on this clone: Its specificity is not known.

The chain recombines TRBV28 with TRBJ1-1; D possibly corresponds to TRBD1 (5 bases). The clonotype comes from a woman aged 45 to 65 in good health and CMV-seronegative. The sequenced sample consisted of PBMCs. The CDR3 bases are TGTGCCAGCAGTTTATTAGGGGCAGTTGCTTTCTTT. This encodes CASSLLGAVAFF.